What follows are 23 T cell receptor beta chains derived from one specimen sequenced in a study of Tregs in tolerant kidney transplant recipients (dated by TCRdb to the late 2010s). Related donors were used in the transplants with nonmyeloablative bone marrow transplantation, and mixed chimerism was transient in the human trials. Preparation of the library involved the immunoSEQ multiplex PCR assay. Sourced from immuneACCESS, this table was stored by TCRdb with only in-frame sequences that have V and J called. A share of the clones is absent; for the studies checked, an unresolved V gene accounts for under half, and the remainder has no known explanation. This sample lists fewer than 60,000 clones; roughly nine tenths were detected once. Over 12% of the sample rests with the top ten. The sequenced sample was CD8+ T cells from blood (PBMCs), obtained 24 months after the transplant. The receptors shown here come from a human patient who received a combined kidney and bone marrow transplant. Because of the transplant, the T cells may be the graft donor's rather than the patient's own.

This clone was recorded once. V is TRBV27 and J is TRBJ2-3; D is possibly TRBD1 (5 bases). Trimming took 3 bases from V and 6 from J, leaving 16 bases between them. Germline V CDR1 and CDR2: MNHEY, SMNVEV (reference sequence). The CDR3 sequence is 15 residues long. The CDR3 DNA is TGTGCCAGCAGTTTTTTTCAGGGATCCACGGATACGCAGTATTTT. Protein: CASSFFQGSTDTQYF.

This chain joins TRBV6-1 and TRBJ2-1, with TRBD2 matching 7 bases. The V and J ends lost 2 bases and 0 bases, in that order; junction bases with no gene match: 1. The CDR3 has 15 amino acids. CDR1 and CDR2 (germline): MNHNS, SASEGT. CDR3 protein: CASSETGGSYNEQFF. CDR3 in DNA: TGTGCCAGCAGTGAAACGGGGGGCTCCTACAATGAGCAGTTCTTC.

The rearrangement uses TRBV4-1 and TRBJ1-1, with D possibly TRBD1 on 5 matching bases. V was clipped by 1 base and J by 7 bases, with 13 bases between them. CDR1 and CDR2 (germline): MGHRA, YSYEKL. The CDR3 is 14 amino acids. Here the CDR3 reads CASSQAQGNYEAFF. The CDR3 DNA is TGCGCCAGCAGCCAAGCCCAGGGTAATTATGAAGCTTTCTTT.

This chain joins TRBV4-3 and TRBJ2-1; 9 bases are shared with TRBD2. The V and J ends lost 5 bases and 4 bases, in that order; junction bases with no gene match: 6. Germline lookup yields CDR1 LGHNA and CDR2 YSLEER. The length of the CDR3 is 15 residues. CDR3 coding DNA: TGCGCCAGCAGCGGAATAGCGGGAGATTACAATGAGCAGTTCTTC. Translating gives CASSGIAGDYNEQFF.

The CDR3 protein is CASSLAGANYGYTF. CDR3 nucleotides: TGTGCCAGCAGTTTAGCTGGAGCTAACTATGGCTACACCTTC. The chain uses TRBV27 and TRBJ1-2; D unclear. V lost 2 bases and J lost 0, with 7 bases in between. Germline CDR1 is MNHEY and CDR2 is SMNVEV (reference sequence). There are 14 residues in the CDR3.

This clone appeared a single time. This rearrangement joins TRBV5-6 to TRBJ2-7, with 9 bases matching TRBD1. The CDR3 sequence is 13 residues long. Germline assignment: CDR1 SGHDT and CDR2 YYEEEE. The V segment lost 4 bases and the J segment 6 bases; nucleotides outside the gene matches: 5. CDR3 sequence: CASSVGTGSEQYF. In nucleotides, the CDR3 is TGTGCCAGCAGCGTAGGGACAGGGAGCGAGCAGTACTTC.

V is TRBV13 and J is TRBJ1-1; no reliable D call. Germline values: CDR1 PRHDT, CDR2 FYEKMQ (reference sequence). CDR3 size: 12 residues. V was cut by 4 bases and J by 8 bases, with 11 bases left in between. In DNA, the CDR3 is TGTGCCAGCAGCTCCGGTGGAGGGGAAGCTTTCTTT. It translates to CASSSGGGEAFF.

The chain has TRBV9 and TRBJ1-1, with TRBD1 identical over 8 bases. Germline V CDR1 and CDR2: SGDLS, YYNGEE. Trimming took 2 bases from V and 6 from J; bases not matched to a gene: 6. This CDR3 is 14 amino acids long. The CDR3 sequence is CASSVGQGGPEAFF. The CDR3 DNA reads TGTGCCAGCAGCGTTGGACAGGGAGGTCCTGAAGCTTTCTTT. Variable domain in full (rest from reference TRBV9 and TRBJ1-1): DSGVTQTPKHLITATGQRVTLRCSPRSGDLSVYWYQQSLDQGLQFLIQYYNGEERAKGNILERFSAQQFPDLHSELNLSSLELGDSALYFCASSVGQGGPEAFFGQGTRLTVV.

As DNA, the CDR3 is TGTGCCACCAGCAGAGTATCGCAGACAGGAGAGGGTTACACCTTC. As protein: CATSRVSQTGEGYTF. The chain carries TRBV15 and TRBJ1-2; TRBD1 might be the D (6 bases). The V gene lost 1 base and the J gene lost 11 bases, with 20 bases spanning the gap. This CDR3 region has 15 residues. Germline V gene data show CDR1 as LNHNV and CDR2 as YYDKDF (reference sequence).

V usage is TRBV9 and J usage is TRBJ2-1, with 10 bases that match TRBD2. CDR1 SGDLS and CDR2 YYNGEE come from the germline V gene. The CDR3 length is 17 residues. V was pared by 0 bases and J by 4 bases, with 7 bases of the junction left unmatched. CDR3: CASSVVASGGQYNEQFF. Here the CDR3 DNA reads TGTGCCAGCAGCGTAGTGGCTAGCGGGGGCCAGTACAATGAGCAGTTCTTC.

The chain uses TRBV6-1 and TRBJ2-2; 11 nucleotides align to TRBD1. Germline trimming cut 3 bases from V and 0 bases from J; bases unmatched to any gene: 9. The germline V gene has CDR1 MNHNS and CDR2 SASEGT. This CDR3 is built from 19 residues. The CDR3 DNA reads TGTGCCAGCAGTGATAGGACAGGGGGCCCCTACGCGAACACCGGGGAGCTGTTTTTT. Translated: CASSDRTGGPYANTGELFF.

The chain uses TRBV11-2 and TRBJ2-1; TRBD2 might be the D (6 bases). Germline CDR1 is SGHAT and CDR2 is FQNNGV. V shed 2 bases and J shed 4 bases, with 18 bases lying between them. The CDR3 covers 17 residues. The CDR3 spells CASSLFIEVAAYNEQFF. DNA for the CDR3: TGTGCCAGCAGCTTATTTATAGAGGTAGCGGCGTACAATGAGCAGTTCTTC.

The V call is TRBV30, the J call TRBJ2-1; D gene ambiguous. The CDR3 consists of 15 residues. Germline V gene sequence: CDR1 GTSNPN, CDR2 SVGIG (reference sequence). Trimming shortened V by 0 bases and J by 4 bases, and 13 bases separated the two germline ends. The CDR3 here is CAWSVGSEVYNEQFF. The CDR3 region has the DNA TGTGCCTGGAGTGTTGGCAGCGAGGTTTACAATGAGCAGTTCTTC.

The chain combines TRBV9 with TRBJ2-1, with D unclear. The CDR3 has 14 residues. In germline, CDR1 is SGDLS, CDR2 YYNGEE. Between the trimmed V and J ends, which lost 0 bases and 5 bases, there was a span of 9 bases. The CDR3 spells CASSVGTADNEQFF. In nucleotides, the CDR3 is TGTGCCAGCAGCGTAGGAACGGCGGACAATGAGCAGTTCTTC.

This chain connects TRBV9 to TRBJ2-1, with TRBD2 identical over 13 bases. The V and J ends lost 0 bases and 9 bases, in that order; junction bases with no gene match: 3. CDR1 is SGDLS, CDR2 YYNGEE, per germline. The CDR3 sequence is 15 residues long. CDR3 amino acids: CASSVETSGRAEQFF. The CDR3 coding sequence is TGTGCCAGCAGCGTAGAAACTAGCGGGAGGGCTGAGCAGTTCTTC.

The V and J genes are TRBV6-5 and TRBJ1-1; 9 nucleotides match TRBD1. Germline loops: CDR1 MNHEY, CDR2 SVGAGI. The CDR3 is made up of 15 amino acids. Unmatched junction bases numbered 12, after V lost 6 bases and J lost 7 bases. The CDR3 protein is CASSNIDRGWVEAFF. In DNA, the CDR3 is TGTGCCAGCAGCAATATTGACAGGGGGTGGGTTGAAGCTTTCTTT.

The J gene is TRBJ2-1, the V gene TRBV4-2; no definite D call. Trimming removed 2 bases at V and 2 bases at J, with 16 bases between. Germline CDR1 and CDR2: LGHNA and YNFKEQ. This CDR3 has 17 residues. The CDR3 sequence is CASSQYETPVPYNEQFF. CDR3 in DNA: TGTGCCAGCAGCCAATACGAGACTCCCGTCCCCTACAATGAGCAGTTCTTC.

The chain couples TRBV7-6 to TRBJ1-1; D might be TRBD1 (6 bases). The germline V gene has CDR1 SGHVS and CDR2 FNYEAQ. V lost 1 base and J lost 6, with 15 bases in between. This CDR3 spans 15 amino acids. Written as DNA, the CDR3 is TGTGCCAGCAGCTTAGAGGGGGGGCGGTCGGCTGAAGCTTTCTTT. Translated, it gives CASSLEGGRSAEAFF.

V is TRBV9 and J is TRBJ2-1, with 12 bases matching TRBD1. Germline values: CDR1 SGDLS, CDR2 YYNGEE. CDR3 size: 15 residues. V dropped 3 bases and J dropped 9; count of bases not matched to a gene: 7. CDR3 DNA sequence: TGTGCCAGCAGCGGCCGGGACAGGGGGCCTAGTGAGCAGTTCTTC. Residues: CASSGRDRGPSEQFF.

V is TRBV13 and J is TRBJ1-2; no clear D. Germline V gives CDR1 PRHDT, CDR2 FYEKMQ (reference sequence). This CDR3 is 14 amino acids long. V was clipped by 5 bases and J by 2 bases, with 12 bases between them. This CDR3 reads CASSPVTLNYGYTF. The CDR3 DNA reads TGTGCCAGCAGCCCGGTGACACTCAACTATGGCTACACCTTC. Complete variable domain (other parts from reference TRBV13 and TRBJ1-2): AAGVIQSPRHLIKEKRETATLKCYPIPRHDTVYWYQQGPGQDPQFLISFYEKMQSDKGSIPDRFSAQQFSDYHSELNMSSLELGDSALYFCASSPVTLNYGYTFGSGTRLTVV.

The table lists this clone with a count of one. The chain is built from TRBV13 and TRBJ2-3; 7 bases agree with TRBD1. Trimming removed 5 bases from V and 2 bases from J; junction bases left unmatched: 4. The CDR3 totals 14 residues. Germline-derived CDR1 and CDR2 are PRHDT and FYEKMQ (reference sequence). The CDR3 bases are TGTGCCAGCAGCGCCGGGACAGCCACAGATACGCAGTATTTT. Translated: CASSAGTATDTQYF. The variable domain in full, with the rest retrieved from reference TRBV13 and TRBJ2-3, is AAGVIQSPRHLIKEKRETATLKCYPIPRHDTVYWYQQGPGQDPQFLISFYEKMQSDKGSIPDRFSAQQFSDYHSELNMSSLELGDSALYFCASSAGTATDTQYFGPGTRLTVL.

The chain combines TRBV27 with TRBJ2-7; 9 nucleotides agree with TRBD1. CDR1 is MNHEY, CDR2 SMNVEV, per germline (reference sequence). The CDR3 has 14 amino acids. V lost 5 bases, J lost 5 bases, and 7 bases stayed unmatched. CDR3 protein: CASSRGTGTNEQYF. DNA of the CDR3: TGTGCCAGCAGTAGAGGGACAGGGACAAACGAGCAGTACTTC.

The gene calls are TRBV5-1 and TRBJ2-5; 9 bases match TRBD2. Germline CDR1 and CDR2: SGHRS and YFSETQ. CDR3 length equals 16 residues. Unmatched junction bases numbered 7, after V lost 4 bases and J lost 0 bases. CDR3 coding DNA: TGCGCCAGCAGCAGTTTAGCGGGGGAATACCAAGAGACCCAGTACTTC. This sequence encodes CASSSLAGEYQETQYF. Drawing the rest from reference TRBV5-1 and TRBJ2-5, the complete variable domain is KAGVTQTPRYLIKTRGQQVTLSCSPISGHRSVSWYQQTPGQGLQFLFEYFSETQRNKGNFPGRFSGRQFSNSRSEMNVSTLELGDSALYLCASSSLAGEYQETQYFGPGTRLLVL.